The rows below give T cell receptor beta chains drawn from one sample of a study of blood T cell repertoires in COVID-19. Only in-frame clones appear in the TCRdb table, and some are missing; sequencing was by immunoSEQ multiplex PCR. Found here are about 200,000 clones, around 90% of them singletons; the top ten hold around 2.7%. Sequencing was carried out using peripheral blood. The receptors shown here come from a man aged 60 to 69 with acute or convalescent COVID-19. The CDR3 runs from the conserved cysteine through the conserved F or W. Fields, in order: clone size, V gene, J gene, D gene, CDR3 DNA, CDR3 protein. A D gene is named only where the DNA matches it firmly. For some rows the clone size is stated as once, few or many, or as a class when expanded; others skip it.

size: .; V: TRBV7-9; J: TRBJ1-4; D: TRBD1; DNA: TGTGCCAGCAGCCAAGGGACAGTGGGTGAAAAACTGTTTTTT; CDR3: CASSQGTVGEKLFF
size: .; V: TRBV6-4; J: TRBJ2-4; D: TRBD1; DNA: TGTGCCACCCCTCTTACGATTCCGGGACAGGGGCCTAAAGCCAAAAACATTCAGTACTTC; CDR3: CATPLTIPGQGPKAKNIQYF
size: .; V: TRBV6-2/TRBV6-3; J: TRBJ1-6; D: .; DNA: TGTGCCAGCAGTTGGGGCGAATCTGGGACAACCCTCCACTTT; CDR3: CASSWGESGTTLHF
size: .; V: TRBV7-8; J: TRBJ2-2; D: .; DNA: TGTGCCAGCACCGGGTCTACGTCCACCGGGGAGCTGTTTTTT; CDR3: CASTGSTSTGELFF
size: once; V: TRBV27; J: TRBJ2-7; D: .; DNA: TGTGCCAGCAGCCCCAGACAGATACCCGGCAACGAGCAGTACTTC; CDR3: CASSPRQIPGNEQYF
size: .; V: TRBV20-1; J: TRBJ1-5; D: .; DNA: TGCAGTGCTAGTCTGGACACTAGCAATCAGCCCCAGCATTTT; CDR3: CSASLDTSNQPQHF
size: .; V: TRBV19; J: TRBJ2-7; D: .; DNA: TGTGCCAGTAGCAGGAGGGGGGGACTACAAGCCTACGAGCAGTACTTC; CDR3: CASSRRGGLQAYEQYF
size: .; V: TRBV11-1; J: TRBJ2-5; D: .; DNA: TGTGCCAGCAGCCTAAGACAGGACCAAGAGACCCAGTACTTC; CDR3: CASSLRQDQETQYF
size: .; V: TRBV14; J: TRBJ2-7; D: TRBD2; DNA: TGTGCCAGCAGCCAAGATGAGTGGCTAGCGGGTTTCGCCTACGAGCAGTACTTC; CDR3: CASSQDEWLAGFAYEQYF
size: .; V: TRBV18; J: TRBJ2-5; D: TRBD2; DNA: TGTGCCAGCTCACCGAGAAGGCGGACTAGCGGGGGCGGCGAGACCCAGTACTTC; CDR3: CASSPRRRTSGGGETQYF
size: .; V: TRBV21-1; J: TRBJ2-7; D: .; DNA: TGTGCCAGCAGGACTAGCGGGGTCTCCTACGAGCAGTACTTC; CDR3: CASRTSGVSYEQYF
size: .; V: TRBV7-3; J: TRBJ2-2; D: .; DNA: TGTGCCAGCAGCTTAATTCCAGGGGCAACGAACACCGGGGAGCTGTTTTTT; CDR3: CASSLIPGATNTGELFF
size: .; V: TRBV6-5; J: TRBJ1-5; D: .; DNA: TGTGCCAGCAGTACAGATAGGAATCAGCCCCAGCATTTT; CDR3: CASSTDRNQPQHF
size: .; V: TRBV9; J: TRBJ1-1; D: .; DNA: TGTGCCAGCAGCGAAGACCCGGGAAGAGAAGCTTTCTTT; CDR3: CASSEDPGREAFF
size: .; V: TRBV29-1; J: TRBJ2-1; D: TRBD1; DNA: TGCAGCGTCTTTCCCGGGACAGGGGGGACCTACAATGAGCAGTTCTTC; CDR3: CSVFPGTGGTYNEQFF
size: .; V: TRBV25-1; J: TRBJ1-1; D: .; DNA: TGTGCCAGCAGTGAATATGGCGGGGTTAAGGACACTGAAGCTTTCTTT; CDR3: CASSEYGGVKDTEAFF
size: .; V: TRBV5-1; J: TRBJ1-2; D: TRBD1; DNA: TGCGCCAGCAGCTTGGGAGGGACAGGGCCCTATGGCTACACCTTC; CDR3: CASSLGGTGPYGYTF
size: .; V: TRBV6-5; J: TRBJ1-2; D: .; DNA: TGTGCCAGCAGTCACCAGGGCCCAGGCTATGGCTACACCTTC; CDR3: CASSHQGPGYGYTF
size: .; V: TRBV12-3/TRBV12-4; J: TRBJ1-2; D: .; DNA: TGTGCCAGCAGTTTGGAGGGCGCGTATGGCTACACCTTC; CDR3: CASSLEGAYGYTF
size: .; V: TRBV28; J: TRBJ1-2; D: .; DNA: TGTGCCAGCAGTTTGCCCCTGGGGGGAGACTATGGCTACACCTTC; CDR3: CASSLPLGGDYGYTF
size: .; V: TRBV14; J: TRBJ2-3; D: .; DNA: TGTGCCAGCAGCCAACTAGGGGCAAAACGGATCCCCAGCACAGATACGCAGTATTTT; CDR3: CASSQLGAKRIPSTDTQYF
size: .; V: TRBV5-4; J: TRBJ2-1; D: TRBD1; DNA: TGTGCCAGCAGCTACCAGGGGGCTTACAATGAGCAGTTCTTC; CDR3: CASSYQGAYNEQFF
size: .; V: TRBV6-6; J: TRBJ2-1; D: TRBD1; DNA: TGTGCCACTCAGTCCCCGGGGGACAGGGTGGTCAATGAGCAGTTCTTC; CDR3: CATQSPGDRVVNEQFF
size: .; V: TRBV6-5; J: TRBJ1-1; D: TRBD1; DNA: TGTGCCAGCAGTTACAACTCCCCACAGGGGGATGGCGCTTTCTTT; CDR3: CASSYNSPQGDGAFF
size: .; V: TRBV18; J: TRBJ2-3; D: TRBD2; DNA: TGTGCCAGCTCGAAGACTAGCGGGGGATTCACAGATACGCAGTATTTT; CDR3: CASSKTSGGFTDTQYF
size: few; V: TRBV19; J: TRBJ2-2; D: .; DNA: TGTGCCAGTAGTACCCCAGGGGCGTACACCGGGGAGCTGTTTTTT; CDR3: CASSTPGAYTGELFF
size: .; V: TRBV28; J: TRBJ1-5; D: TRBD1; DNA: TGTGCCAGCAGCCCCGGGACAGTAAATCAGCCCCAGCATTTT; CDR3: CASSPGTVNQPQHF
size: .; V: TRBV15; J: TRBJ2-1; D: TRBD1; DNA: TGTGCCACCAGCAGAGATTTGGGACAGGGGGGCAATGAGCAGTTCTTC; CDR3: CATSRDLGQGGNEQFF
size: .; V: TRBV2; J: TRBJ2-1; D: TRBD1; DNA: TGTGCCAGCAGCCCCCCGGGACAGGGATCCTACAATGAGCAGTTCTTC; CDR3: CASSPPGQGSYNEQFF
size: .; V: TRBV28; J: TRBJ2-7; D: .; DNA: TGTGCCAGCAGTTCCCAGGGGTTAAGCTCCTACGAGCAGTACTTC; CDR3: CASSSQGLSSYEQYF
size: .; V: TRBV6-5; J: TRBJ2-2; D: .; DNA: TGTGCCAGCAGGGGGGGAGCGAACACCGGGGAGCTGTTTTTT; CDR3: CASRGGANTGELFF
size: .; V: TRBV7-9; J: TRBJ1-4; D: TRBD1; DNA: TGTGCCAGCACCCAGCTTAAGGGGGCCCGGGTTTCGGAAAAACTGTTTTTT; CDR3: CASTQLKGARVSEKLFF
size: .; V: TRBV5-1; J: TRBJ2-3; D: TRBD2; DNA: TGCGCCAGCAGCGTAGCGGGGGTGTTGGATACGCAGTATTTT; CDR3: CASSVAGVLDTQYF
size: .; V: TRBV4-1; J: TRBJ2-2; D: TRBD1; DNA: TGCGCCAGCAGCCATACCGGGACAGGGGGCGAGAACGGGGAGCTGTTTTTT; CDR3: CASSHTGTGGENGELFF
size: .; V: TRBV7-3; J: TRBJ2-2; D: .; DNA: TGTGCCAGCAGCTTATGGTTCGGCGGGGAAGGAGCCGGGGAGCTGTTTTTT; CDR3: CASSLWFGGEGAGELFF
size: many; V: TRBV7-3; J: TRBJ2-7; D: TRBD1; DNA: TGTGCCAGCAGCTTATTAGGGACAGGGACCTACGAGCAGTACTTC; CDR3: CASSLLGTGTYEQYF
size: .; V: TRBV19; J: TRBJ1-6; D: .; DNA: TGTGCCAGTAGTATAAAGGCCCTAGGGGCAACCCTCCACTTT; CDR3: CASSIKALGATLHF
size: once; V: TRBV4-1; J: TRBJ1-6; D: .; DNA: TGCGCCAGCAGCCAAGCCTCCACAAGTCCCTATAATTCACCCCTCCACTTT; CDR3: CASSQASTSPYNSPLHF
size: once; V: TRBV15; J: TRBJ1-5; D: .; DNA: TGTGCCACCAGCAGAGGCAGGCCGAACAATCAGCCCCAGCATTTT; CDR3: CATSRGRPNNQPQHF
size: .; V: TRBV5-6; J: TRBJ1-4; D: TRBD1; DNA: TGTGCCAGCAGTTTACAGGGGGCAACTAATGAAAAACTGTTTTTT; CDR3: CASSLQGATNEKLFF
size: .; V: TRBV4-1; J: TRBJ2-1; D: .; DNA: TGCGCCAGCAGCCAAGTCTCGTACAATGAGCAGTTCTTC; CDR3: CASSQVSYNEQFF
size: .; V: TRBV3-1/TRBV3-2; J: TRBJ2-2; D: TRBD1; DNA: TGTGCCAGCAGCCAAGACAGACAGGGGGGGATGTTTTTT; CDR3: CASSQDRQGGMFF
size: .; V: TRBV5-1; J: TRBJ2-5; D: TRBD2; DNA: TGCGCCAGCAGCCCCAGGACTAGCGGGGGGGCGAGTAGAGAGACCCAGTACTTC; CDR3: CASSPRTSGGASRETQYF
size: .; V: TRBV4-3; J: TRBJ2-7; D: TRBD2; DNA: TGCGCCAGCAGCCAAGATGGGGGGGGTCGAGGCGACGAGCAGTACTTC; CDR3: CASSQDGGGRGDEQYF
size: .; V: TRBV2; J: TRBJ2-7; D: .; DNA: TGTGCCAGCAGTGGCAGGCTAATAGGAGGCTACGAGCAGTACTTC; CDR3: CASSGRLIGGYEQYF
size: .; V: TRBV11-1; J: TRBJ1-5; D: TRBD1; DNA: TGTGCCAGCAGCTACGACAGGGGGCCTAGCAATCAGCCCCAGCATTTT; CDR3: CASSYDRGPSNQPQHF
size: .; V: TRBV6-6; J: TRBJ2-7; D: TRBD1; DNA: TGTGCCAGCAGTCCCCAAGCAAGGACAGGGAGCTACGAGCAGTACTTC; CDR3: CASSPQARTGSYEQYF
size: .; V: TRBV15; J: TRBJ1-3; D: .; DNA: TGTGCCACCAGCAGTGCACGACAGTTCTCTGGAAACACCATATATTTT; CDR3: CATSSARQFSGNTIYF
size: few; V: TRBV28; J: TRBJ2-7; D: TRBD1; DNA: TGTGCCAGCAGCACCTCCGGGACAGGGGTCGACGAGCAGTACTTC; CDR3: CASSTSGTGVDEQYF
size: .; V: TRBV29-1; J: TRBJ1-4; D: .; DNA: TGCAGCGTTGAATTCTACGGTGAAAAACTGTTTTTT; CDR3: CSVEFYGEKLFF
size: .; V: TRBV19; J: TRBJ2-2; D: TRBD2; DNA: TGTGCCAGTAGTCGTGGGACTAGCGGGGCCAACACCGGGGAGCTGTTTTTT; CDR3: CASSRGTSGANTGELFF
size: .; V: TRBV6-5; J: TRBJ2-3; D: TRBD2; DNA: TGTGCCAGCAGCTCACTAGCGGGGCGGGCAGATACGCAGTATTTT; CDR3: CASSSLAGRADTQYF
size: .; V: TRBV4-2; J: TRBJ1-1; D: .; DNA: TGTGCCAGCAGCCAAGTAGGGGCCATGAACACTGAAGCTTTCTTT; CDR3: CASSQVGAMNTEAFF
size: .; V: TRBV20-1; J: TRBJ2-1; D: .; DNA: TGCAGTGCTAGTATCCGCCTTGCGGGCGACAATGAGCAGTTCTTC; CDR3: CSASIRLAGDNEQFF
size: .; V: TRBV15; J: TRBJ1-1; D: .; DNA: TGTGCCACCAGCAGAGACTCCACTGAAGCTTTCTTT; CDR3: CATSRDSTEAFF